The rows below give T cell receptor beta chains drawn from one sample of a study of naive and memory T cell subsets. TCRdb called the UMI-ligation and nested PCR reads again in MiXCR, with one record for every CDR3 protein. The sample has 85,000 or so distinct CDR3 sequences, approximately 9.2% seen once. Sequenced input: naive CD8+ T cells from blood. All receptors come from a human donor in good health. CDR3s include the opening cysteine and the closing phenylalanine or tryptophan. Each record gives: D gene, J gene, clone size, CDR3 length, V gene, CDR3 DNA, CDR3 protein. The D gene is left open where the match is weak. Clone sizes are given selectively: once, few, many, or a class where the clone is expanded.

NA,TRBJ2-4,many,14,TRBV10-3,TGTGCCATCAGCCGGGGGGCCGGGGAAAACATTCAGTACTTC,CAISRGAGENIQYF
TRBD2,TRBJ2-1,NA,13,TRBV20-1,TGCAGTGCCTCTAGCGGGAGGTTGAATGAGCAGTTCTTC,CSASSGRLNEQFF
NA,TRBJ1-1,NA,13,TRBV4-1,TGCGCCAGCAGCCGAGGGACCGCCGCTGAAGCTTTCTTT,CASSRGTAAEAFF
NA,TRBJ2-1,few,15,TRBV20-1,TGCAGTGCTAGGGGGGCCCCCCGAGGGTCCAATGAGCAGTTCTTC,CSARGAPRGSNEQFF
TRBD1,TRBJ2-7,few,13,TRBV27,TGTGCCAGCAGTCTTCGGACAGGGGAGTTTATATACTTC,CASSLRTGEFIYF
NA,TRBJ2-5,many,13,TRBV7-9,TGTGCCAGCAGCCCGAGGGGGGAAGAGACCCAGTACTTC,CASSPRGEETQYF
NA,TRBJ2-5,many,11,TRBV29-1,TGCAGCGTTGGGGGCGCCGGAGCCGAGTACTTC,CSVGGAGAEYF
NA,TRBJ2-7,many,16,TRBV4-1,TGCGCCAGCAGCCAAGTAGCTTGGGACAACTCCTACGAGCAGTACTTC,CASSQVAWDNSYEQYF
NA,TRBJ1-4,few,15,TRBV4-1,TGCGCCAGCAGCCACTTCAGTCCGGGAGCGGAAAAACTGTTTTTT,CASSHFSPGAEKLFF
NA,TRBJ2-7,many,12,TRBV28,TGTGCCAGCACTACAGGGTCTTACGAGCAGTACTTC,CASTTGSYEQYF
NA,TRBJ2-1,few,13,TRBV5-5,TGTGCCAGCAGCGTAACTCCTAGTTATGAGCAGTTCTTC,CASSVTPSYEQFF
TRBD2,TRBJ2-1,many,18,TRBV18,TGTGCCAGCTCACCAGACGGACTAGCGTCAATAGGGGAGAATGAGCAGTTCTTC,CASSPDGLASIGENEQFF
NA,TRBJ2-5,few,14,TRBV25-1,TGTGCCAGCAGTGAATATCGTATTGGGGAGACCCAGTACTTC,CASSEYRIGETQYF
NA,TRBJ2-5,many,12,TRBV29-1,TGCAGCGTGAGGTCACCGCAAGAGACCCAGTACTTC,CSVRSPQETQYF
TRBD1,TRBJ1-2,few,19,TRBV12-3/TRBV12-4,TGTGCCAGCAGTTCTGACGTCCCGGGACAGGGTGTCTATAACTATGGCTACACCTTC,CASSSDVPGQGVYNYGYTF
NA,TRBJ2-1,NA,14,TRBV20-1,TGCAGTGCTGGTGCTTCAAGCTCCTACAATGAGCAGTTCTTC,CSAGASSSYNEQFF
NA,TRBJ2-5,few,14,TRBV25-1,TGTGCCAGCAGTGAACGGACGGGTCAAGAGACCCAGTACTTC,CASSERTGQETQYF
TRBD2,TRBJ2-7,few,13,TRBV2,TGTGCCAGCAGTGGGGAGGGCCAAGACGAGCAGTACTTC,CASSGEGQDEQYF
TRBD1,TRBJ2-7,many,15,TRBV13,TGTGCCAGCAGCACCCGGGACAGGAACCCCTACGAGCAGTACTTC,CASSTRDRNPYEQYF
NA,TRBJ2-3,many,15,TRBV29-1,TGCAGCGTTGAAGGGTGGGGGATACGCACAGATACGCAGTATTTT,CSVEGWGIRTDTQYF
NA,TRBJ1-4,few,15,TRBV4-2,TGTGCCAGCAGCCCCACTTGGACAGCAGATGAAAAACTGTTTTTT,CASSPTWTADEKLFF
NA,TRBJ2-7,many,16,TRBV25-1,TGTGCCAGCAGTGACACCCCGGACATACCCCCCTACGAGCAGTACTTC,CASSDTPDIPPYEQYF
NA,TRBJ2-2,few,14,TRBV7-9,TGTGCCAGCAGCTTCGACGGAACGCCCGGGGAGCTGTTTTTT,CASSFDGTPGELFF
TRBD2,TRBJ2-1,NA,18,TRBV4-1,TGCGCCAGCAGCCCACGGGTTAGCGGGATGCCATCCTACAATGAGCAGTTCTTC,CASSPRVSGMPSYNEQFF
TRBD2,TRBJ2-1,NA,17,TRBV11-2,TGTGCCAGCAGCTTCCGCCCCAGCGGGAGCTCCTACAATGAGCAGTTCTTC,CASSFRPSGSSYNEQFF
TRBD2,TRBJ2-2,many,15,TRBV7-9,TGTGCCAGTTCCTCGACTAGCTTCTACACCGGGGAGCTGTTTTTT,CASSSTSFYTGELFF
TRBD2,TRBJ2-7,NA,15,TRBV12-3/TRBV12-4,TGTGCCAGCAGTTCCGAGCTTGCGGGAGTTGGCGAGCAGTACTTC,CASSSELAGVGEQYF
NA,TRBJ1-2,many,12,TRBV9,TGTGCCAGCCAAGCAGCTAACTATGGCTACACCTTC,CASQAANYGYTF
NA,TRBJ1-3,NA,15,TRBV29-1,TGCAGCGTTGTCCTTCTTGGGGGTATCGGAAACACCATATATTTT,CSVVLLGGIGNTIYF
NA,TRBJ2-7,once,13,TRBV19,TGTGCCAGTAGCGCAGGGGGGTCCTACGAGCAGTACTTC,CASSAGGSYEQYF
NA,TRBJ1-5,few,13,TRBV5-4,TGTGCCAGCAGTGGGGGGCTCAATCAGCCCCAGCATTTT,CASSGGLNQPQHF
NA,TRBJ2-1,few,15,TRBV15,TGTGCCACCAGCAGAGGCCGGGACGGCAGGAATGAGCAGTTCTTC,CATSRGRDGRNEQFF
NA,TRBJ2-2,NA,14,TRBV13,TGTGCCAGCAGCTTAGGTGGAGGAACCGGGGAGCTGTTTTTT,CASSLGGGTGELFF
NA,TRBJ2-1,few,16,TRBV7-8,TGTGCCAGCAGCTCGAAACAGGGTGGGGGCTACAATGAGCAGTTCTTC,CASSSKQGGGYNEQFF
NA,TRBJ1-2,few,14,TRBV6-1,TGTGCCAGCAGTGAACAGGGGTTTTACTATGGCTACACCTTC,CASSEQGFYYGYTF
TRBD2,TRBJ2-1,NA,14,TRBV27,TGTGCCAGCAGCTTTAGCGGGATTCCCAATGAGCAGTTCTTC,CASSFSGIPNEQFF